Listed below are T cell receptor beta chains from one sample, sequenced in a study of T cells in Graves' hyperthyroidism and ophthalmopathy. TCRdb ran MiXCR on the multiplex PCR reads and lists one entry per CDR3 protein. The sample yields roughly 500,000 distinct CDR3 sequences, 14% seen once. The sample comprised blood. Receptors originate from a woman younger than 45 with Graves' hyperthyroidism that later progressed to Graves' ophthalmopathy. The CDR3 runs from the conserved cysteine through the conserved F or W. The D gene is left open where the match is weak. Where a row states a size, it is once, few, many or the class of an expanded clone; other rows omit it.

>-|many|TRBJ2-1|TRBV30
CAWTTARLSSSYNEQFF
TGTGCCTGGACCACAGCGAGGCTTTCTAGCTCCTACAATGAGCAGTTCTTC
>TRBD1|many|TRBJ2-3|TRBV5-1
CASSPVRDSGPSTQYF
TGCGCCAGCAGCCCAGTCCGGGACAGCGGACCTAGTACGCAGTATTTT
>-|many|TRBJ2-1|TRBV10-3
CAISGRDNEQFF
TGTGCCATCAGTGGGCGGGACAATGAGCAGTTCTTC
>TRBD2|-|TRBJ2-1|TRBV6-2/TRBV6-3
CASSWGLAGGGYEQFF
TGTGCCAGCAGTTGGGGACTAGCGGGAGGGGGCTATGAGCAGTTCTTC
>TRBD1|-|TRBJ1-1|TRBV5-1
CASSLGLAAGDRGGARTEAFF
TGCGCCAGCAGCTTGGGGCTCGCGGCAGGGGACAGGGGTGGGGCACGGACTGAAGCTTTCTTT
>-|many|TRBJ1-1|TRBV25-1
CATLNKNTEAFF
TGTGCCACCCTTAATAAGAACACTGAAGCTTTCTTT
>-|many|TRBJ2-3|TRBV7-8
CASSARLVEEADTQYF
TGTGCCAGCAGCGCCCGACTAGTAGAGGAGGCAGATACGCAGTATTTT
>-|few|TRBJ2-3|TRBV5-1
CASSLLSQLEDTQYF
TGCGCCAGCAGCTTGTTGTCACAGTTGGAAGATACGCAGTATTTT
>-|many|TRBJ2-7|TRBV28
CASIGGARGEQYF
TGTGCCAGCATAGGAGGGGCCCGAGGCGAGCAGTACTTC
>TRBD2|few|TRBJ2-3|TRBV3-1
CASSPARGTDTQYF
TGTGCCAGCAGCCCTGCGCGGGGGACAGATACGCAGTATTTT
>-|many|TRBJ2-5|TRBV20-1
CSARDLIVETQYF
TGCAGTGCTAGAGATCTAATTGTTGAGACCCAGTACTTC
>-|many|TRBJ2-1|TRBV2
CASQPWGTEGNEQFF
TGTGCCAGCCAGCCATGGGGCACCGAGGGCAATGAGCAGTTCTTC
>TRBD2|many|TRBJ2-7|TRBV4-1
CASSQSLSGGISYEQYF
TGCGCCAGCAGCCAATCTCTCAGCGGGGGTATCTCCTACGAGCAGTACTTC
>-|-|TRBJ2-1|TRBV24-1
CATRGPNPRGEQFF
TGTGCCACCCGGGGACCGAATCCCCGCGGTGAGCAGTTCTTC
>-|-|TRBJ2-7|TRBV3-1
CASTPGRLGYEQYF
TGTGCCAGTACCCCCGGCAGGCTGGGCTACGAGCAGTACTTC
>-|few|TRBJ2-7|TRBV7-9
CASSVAYSRQTEELYEQYF
TGTGCCAGCAGCGTAGCGTACTCAAGACAGACTGAAGAGCTCTACGAGCAGTACTTC
>TRBD2|many|TRBJ2-3|TRBV20-1
CSVSLAGATDTQYF
TGCAGTGTATCACTAGCGGGAGCTACAGATACGCAGTATTTT
>-|many|TRBJ1-3|TRBV11-2
CASSLDPISGNTIYF
TGTGCCAGCAGCTTAGATCCCATTTCTGGAAACACCATATATTTT
>TRBD2|once|TRBJ2-5|TRBV12-3/TRBV12-4
CASLGLAGETQYF
TGTGCCAGCCTCGGACTAGCGGGAGAGACCCAGTACTTC
>TRBD2|-|TRBJ2-2|TRBV9
CASSPGGTTNTGELFF
TGTGCCAGCAGCCCGGGGGGGACTACCAACACCGGGGAGCTGTTTTTT